These T cell receptor beta chains were read from a single sample in a study of early stage breast cancer tumors. Profiled with immunoSEQ multiplex PCR; TCRdb holds only in-frame clones, not every one. Of 55,000 to 70,000 clones listed, approximately 80% are singletons. The sequenced material came from blood. These receptors all stem from a person between 35 and 49 years old with breast cancer. Both conserved end residues are part of each CDR3. D genes are given only for firm matches. Size is omitted from some rows. Given values are once, few, many or a class for expanded clones.

CDR3 protein	CDR3 DNA	J gene	clone size	D gene	V gene	CDR3 length
CASSFGPPYNEQFF	TGTGCCAGCAGCTTTGGGCCCCCCTACAATGAGCAGTTCTTC	TRBJ2-1	-	-	TRBV9	14
CASSLVAASRETQYF	TGTGCCAGCAGTTTAGTAGCGGCGTCCCGGGAGACCCAGTACTTC	TRBJ2-5	once	-	TRBV28	15
CASSPWTGYGYTF	TGTGCCAGCAGCCCTTGGACAGGCTATGGCTACACCTTC	TRBJ1-2	few	TRBD1	TRBV11-2	13
CASSHRTESQYF	TGTGCCAGCAGCCATCGGACAGAATCGCAGTATTTT	TRBJ2-3	-	-	TRBV14	12
CASRRNGGYEQYF	TGTGCCAGTAGACGGAACGGGGGTTACGAGCAGTACTTC	TRBJ2-7	-	-	TRBV19	13
CASSAQGLLTEAFF	TGTGCCAGCAGTGCCCAGGGGTTGCTCACTGAAGCTTTCTTT	TRBJ1-1	-	-	TRBV6-1	14
CASSLSKSGNEQFF	TGTGCCAGCAGTTTATCGAAGAGCGGGAATGAGCAGTTCTTC	TRBJ2-1	-	-	TRBV27	14
CASSRQGPNTEAFF	TGTGCCAGCAGTAGGCAGGGTCCGAACACTGAAGCTTTCTTT	TRBJ1-1	once	-	TRBV6-1	14
CASSLGIAGETDTQYF	TGTGCCAGCAGCTTAGGGATAGCGGGAGAGACAGATACGCAGTATTTT	TRBJ2-3	-	TRBD2	TRBV7-9	16
CASTRPGKGIYEQYF	TGTGCCAGCACCCGCCCCGGAAAGGGGATTTACGAGCAGTACTTC	TRBJ2-7	-	-	TRBV28	15
CASSLGGGIGNEAFF	TGTGCCAGCAGCTTGGGGGGGGGAATAGGAAATGAAGCTTTCTTT	TRBJ1-1	-	-	TRBV5-6	15
CASRSLGASYNEQFF	TGCGCCAGCAGGTCGTTGGGGGCCTCCTACAATGAGCAGTTCTTC	TRBJ2-1	-	-	TRBV5-1	15
CASSEQGRQETQYF	TGTGCCAGCAGTGAGCAGGGCAGACAAGAGACCCAGTACTTC	TRBJ2-5	-	-	TRBV2	14
CASSLRGSDTQYF	TGTGCCAGCAGCTTACGGGGATCAGATACGCAGTATTTT	TRBJ2-3	-	-	TRBV11-2	13
CASSLSQGEWETQYF	TGTGCCAGCAGCTTAAGTCAGGGCGAATGGGAGACCCAGTACTTC	TRBJ2-5	-	-	TRBV7-9	15
CATRGRDKANYGYTF	TGTGCCACCCGGGGAAGGGACAAAGCTAACTATGGCTACACCTTC	TRBJ1-2	-	-	TRBV6-5	15
CASSVGPGPGNTIYF	TGTGCCAGCAGCGTAGGCCCAGGGCCTGGAAACACCATATATTTT	TRBJ1-3	-	-	TRBV9	15
CASSVVLGGAGNEQFF	TGTGCCAGCAGCGTAGTATTAGGGGGCGCCGGCAATGAGCAGTTCTTC	TRBJ2-1	-	TRBD1	TRBV9	16
CASSLSGPIFGNTIYF	TGTGCCAGCAGTTTATCAGGGCCGATCTTCGGAAACACCATATATTTT	TRBJ1-3	-	-	TRBV28	16
CASGGGTSSYNEQFF	TGTGCCAGCGGGGGAGGGACTAGCTCCTACAATGAGCAGTTCTTC	TRBJ2-1	-	TRBD2	TRBV7-9	15
CASRPRAVSYEQYF	TGTGCCAGTAGACCCCGGGCCGTCTCCTACGAGCAGTACTTC	TRBJ2-7	-	-	TRBV19	14
CASSAGTGGQNYEQYF	TGTGCCAGCTCGGCAGGAACAGGGGGGCAAAACTACGAGCAGTACTTC	TRBJ2-7	-	TRBD1	TRBV18	16
CASSRRRQETQYF	TGTGCCAGCAGCAGAAGACGTCAAGAGACCCAGTACTTC	TRBJ2-5	-	-	TRBV11-2	13
CAIGSWGYEQYF	TGTGCCATTGGGTCTTGGGGTTACGAGCAGTACTTC	TRBJ2-7	-	-	TRBV28	12
CAWSDASGIGDEQYF	TGTGCCTGGAGTGACGCTAGCGGGATAGGGGACGAGCAGTACTTC	TRBJ2-7	once	TRBD2	TRBV30	15
CASILIEQFF	TGTGCCAGCATCCTAATTGAGCAGTTCTTC	TRBJ2-1	once	-	TRBV2	10
CASSFGTELGYTF	TGTGCCAGCAGTTTTGGGACAGAATTGGGCTACACCTTC	TRBJ1-2	-	TRBD1	TRBV28	13
CASSQDSGRGYNEQFF	TGTGCCAGCAGCCAAGATTCCGGGAGGGGGTACAATGAGCAGTTCTTC	TRBJ2-1	few	TRBD2	TRBV14	16
CASSDSNPPRNTQYF	TGTGCCAGCAGTGACTCGAACCCCCCTAGAAATACGCAGTATTTT	TRBJ2-3	-	-	TRBV6-4	15
CASGETGRDTEAFF	TGTGCCAGCGGGGAGACAGGGAGGGATACTGAAGCTTTCTTT	TRBJ1-1	-	TRBD1	TRBV6-6	14
CATGRGDHGYTF	TGTGCCACGGGCAGGGGGGATCATGGCTACACCTTC	TRBJ1-2	-	TRBD1	TRBV6-4	12
CASRDRGEETQYF	TGCGCCAGCAGAGACCGAGGGGAAGAGACCCAGTACTTC	TRBJ2-5	few	-	TRBV10-1	13
CASSYRGTSKETQYF	TGTGCCAGCAGCTATAGGGGTACTAGCAAAGAGACCCAGTACTTC	TRBJ2-5	-	-	TRBV28	15
CASVRDNYNEQFF	TGTGCCAGCGTCCGGGACAACTACAATGAGCAGTTCTTC	TRBJ2-1	-	-	TRBV6-6	13
CASSLELAAYNEQFF	TGCGCCAGCAGCTTGGAACTAGCAGCCTACAATGAGCAGTTCTTC	TRBJ2-1	-	-	TRBV5-1	15
CASSMELAGGYNEQFF	TGTGCCAGTAGTATGGAACTAGCAGGAGGGTACAATGAGCAGTTCTTC	TRBJ2-1	few	-	TRBV19	16
CASSTTGGTEAFF	TGTGCCAGTAGTACCACAGGGGGCACTGAAGCTTTCTTT	TRBJ1-1	-	TRBD1	TRBV19	13
CASSLSGWVDEQFF	TGTGCCAGCAGCTTAAGTGGGTGGGTAGATGAGCAGTTCTTC	TRBJ2-1	-	-	TRBV11-2	14
CASSPDNQISYNEQFF	TGTGCTAGCAGCCCCGACAACCAGATCTCCTACAATGAGCAGTTCTTC	TRBJ2-1	few	-	TRBV7-7	16
CASSLGGTSGYEQYF	TGTGCCAGCAGTTTGGGGGGGACTAGCGGCTACGAGCAGTACTTC	TRBJ2-7	few	TRBD2	TRBV28	15
CASSLSYGTEAFF	TGTGCCAGCAGTTTATCGTACGGGACTGAAGCTTTCTTT	TRBJ1-1	-	-	TRBV27	13
CATLIGGAGEAFF	TGTGCCACTCTGATAGGGGGCGCAGGTGAAGCTTTCTTT	TRBJ1-1	-	TRBD1	TRBV7-9	13
CASSDSGRVDTQYF	TGTGCCAGCAGTGATAGCGGGAGGGTAGATACGCAGTATTTT	TRBJ2-3	many	TRBD2	TRBV6-1	14
CASSFRTGYSNQPQHF	TGTGCCAGCAGTTTTAGGACAGGCTATAGCAATCAGCCCCAGCATTTT	TRBJ1-5	once	TRBD1	TRBV28	16
CASSIGRREQPQHF	TGTGCCAGTAGTATAGGGCGCAGGGAGCAGCCCCAGCATTTT	TRBJ1-5	-	-	TRBV19	14
CASGIAGILKETQYF	TGTGCTAGTGGTATAGCGGGAATCTTGAAAGAGACCCAGTACTTC	TRBJ2-5	-	TRBD2	TRBV12-5	15
CASSWDGQGAYNEQFF	TGCGCCAGCAGCTGGGATGGACAGGGGGCGTACAATGAGCAGTTCTTC	TRBJ2-1	-	TRBD1	TRBV5-1	16
CASSQRDRGQQFF	TGTGCCAGCAGCCAGAGAGACAGGGGCCAGCAGTTCTTC	TRBJ2-1	-	TRBD1	TRBV14	13
CASRGAGANQPQHF	TGTGCCAGCAGGGGAGCCGGGGCTAACCAGCCCCAGCATTTT	TRBJ1-5	-	-	TRBV28	14
CASSIDPFDSLSYNEQFF	TGTGCCAGTAGTATAGATCCCTTTGACAGCCTCTCCTACAATGAGCAGTTCTTC	TRBJ2-1	once	-	TRBV19	18
CAWGKTWNVGGEKLFF	TGTGCCTGGGGTAAAACCTGGAACGTTGGCGGTGAAAAACTGTTTTTT	TRBJ1-4	-	-	TRBV30	16
CASSLKGGFDGYTF	TGTGCCAGCAGCTTAAAAGGGGGCTTCGATGGCTACACCTTC	TRBJ1-2	-	TRBD1	TRBV7-9	14
CASKQESRTEAFF	TGTGCCAGCAAACAGGAGAGTAGGACTGAAGCTTTCTTT	TRBJ1-1	-	-	TRBV6-6	13
CASSDPFDGYPQHF	TGTGCCAGCAGCGACCCCTTCGATGGTTATCCCCAGCATTTT	TRBJ1-5	-	-	TRBV21-1	14
CASSASAGGGEQFF	TGTGCCAGCAGTGCATCAGCGGGAGGCGGTGAGCAGTTCTTC	TRBJ2-1	few	TRBD2	TRBV6-4	14
CASSLSVPGAAYEQYF	TGCGCCAGCAGCTTGTCTGTTCCGGGGGCCGCGTACGAGCAGTACTTC	TRBJ2-7	once	-	TRBV5-1	16
CASSYAGFGRDYEQYF	TGTGCCAGCAGTTACGCTGGTTTTGGCCGGGACTACGAGCAGTACTTC	TRBJ2-7	-	-	TRBV6-5	16
CASSPQDRVYSGANVLTF	TGTGCCAGCAGTCCCCAGGACAGGGTATACTCTGGGGCCAACGTCCTGACTTTC	TRBJ2-6	-	TRBD1	TRBV28	18
CASSLIHSNQPQHF	TGTGCCAGCAGTTTAATCCATAGCAATCAGCCCCAGCATTTT	TRBJ1-5	-	-	TRBV6-6	14